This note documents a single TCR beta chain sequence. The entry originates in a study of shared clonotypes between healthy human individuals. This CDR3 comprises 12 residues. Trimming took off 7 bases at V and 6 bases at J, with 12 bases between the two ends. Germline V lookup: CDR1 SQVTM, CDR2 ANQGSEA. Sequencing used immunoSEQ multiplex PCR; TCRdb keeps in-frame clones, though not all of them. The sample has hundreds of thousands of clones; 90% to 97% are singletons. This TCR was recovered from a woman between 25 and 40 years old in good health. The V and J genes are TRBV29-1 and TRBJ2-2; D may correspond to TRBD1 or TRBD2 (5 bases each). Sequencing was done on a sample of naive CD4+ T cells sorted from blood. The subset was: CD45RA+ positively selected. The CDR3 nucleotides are TGCAGCGCTCGGGGCTTAGCCGGGGAGCTGTTTTTT. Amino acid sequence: CSARGLAGELFF.